Listed below are T cell receptor beta chains from one sample, sequenced in a study of T cell changes during pregnancy in multiple sclerosis. Produced via immunoSEQ multiplex PCR; TCRdb's table is partial and in-frame only. The sample lists 40,000 to 60,000 clones, over 90% seen once, with 5.5% to 7% in the top ten. Material: CD8+ T cells from peripheral blood mononuclear cells, obtained in the first trimester of pregnancy. The receptor set was obtained from a female donor with multiple sclerosis, enrolled in a pregnancy study. The CDR3 runs from the conserved cysteine through the conserved F or W. The order of the fields is D gene, V gene, clone size, J gene, CDR3 DNA, CDR3 protein. A D gene is named only where the DNA matches it firmly. Rows give clone size only sometimes, using once, few, many, or a class for an expanded clone.

d_call: -; v_call: TRBV23-1; clone_size: -; j_call: TRBJ2-5; cdr3_nt: TGCGCCAGCAGTCATCCCGAAGAGACCCAGTACTTC; cdr3_aa: CASSHPEETQYF
d_call: -; v_call: TRBV7-6; clone_size: -; j_call: TRBJ2-7; cdr3_nt: TGTGCCAGCAGCTTAGTCCCCCAGGAGCAGTACTTC; cdr3_aa: CASSLVPQEQYF
d_call: -; v_call: TRBV18; clone_size: -; j_call: TRBJ1-5; cdr3_nt: TGTGCCAGCTCACCTGTGAGGACTAATCAGCCCCAGCATTTT; cdr3_aa: CASSPVRTNQPQHF
d_call: -; v_call: TRBV4-1; clone_size: -; j_call: TRBJ2-7; cdr3_nt: TGCGCCAGCAGCCCGGAAAGGGGGTCCTACGAGCAGTACTTC; cdr3_aa: CASSPERGSYEQYF
d_call: -; v_call: TRBV27; clone_size: -; j_call: TRBJ2-7; cdr3_nt: TGTGCCAGCAGTTTAACGCAGGTCCCCTACGAGCAGTACTTC; cdr3_aa: CASSLTQVPYEQYF
d_call: -; v_call: TRBV4-2; clone_size: -; j_call: TRBJ2-7; cdr3_nt: TGTGCCAGCAGCCAAGATTGGTCAGAATTCGGCGGAGAGCAGTACTTC; cdr3_aa: CASSQDWSEFGGEQYF
d_call: TRBD1; v_call: TRBV7-9; clone_size: -; j_call: TRBJ2-4; cdr3_nt: TGTGCCAGCAGCTTGCAGCAGGGGGCGGACAAAAACATTCAGTACTTC; cdr3_aa: CASSLQQGADKNIQYF
d_call: TRBD2; v_call: TRBV7-7; clone_size: -; j_call: TRBJ2-1; cdr3_nt: TGTGCCAGCAGCTTTGGTCTAGCGGGAGACAATGAGCAGTTCTTC; cdr3_aa: CASSFGLAGDNEQFF
d_call: TRBD2; v_call: TRBV27; clone_size: once; j_call: TRBJ2-7; cdr3_nt: TGTGCCAGCAGCTCCGGGACTAGCTTCTACGAGCAGTACTTC; cdr3_aa: CASSSGTSFYEQYF
d_call: TRBD1; v_call: TRBV6-5; clone_size: -; j_call: TRBJ1-1; cdr3_nt: TGTGCCAGCAGTTACGGGACAGGGAGGACGGAAGCTTTCTTT; cdr3_aa: CASSYGTGRTEAFF
d_call: TRBD1; v_call: TRBV4-1; clone_size: -; j_call: TRBJ2-7; cdr3_nt: TGCGCCAGCAGTCCTCCGGGACAGGGGTCCTTTGAGCAGTACTTC; cdr3_aa: CASSPPGQGSFEQYF
d_call: TRBD2; v_call: TRBV27; clone_size: -; j_call: TRBJ2-5; cdr3_nt: TGTGCCAGCAGTACCAAGACTAGCGGGATAAGGGAGACCCAGTACTTC; cdr3_aa: CASSTKTSGIRETQYF
d_call: -; v_call: TRBV6-4; clone_size: -; j_call: TRBJ2-1; cdr3_nt: TGTGCCAGCAGTGACAGACAGTACAATGAGCAGTTCTTC; cdr3_aa: CASSDRQYNEQFF
d_call: TRBD1; v_call: TRBV4-1; clone_size: -; j_call: TRBJ2-5; cdr3_nt: TGCGCCAGCAGCTCGACAGGGTCTAAAGGAGAGACCCAGTACTTC; cdr3_aa: CASSSTGSKGETQYF
d_call: TRBD2; v_call: TRBV2; clone_size: -; j_call: TRBJ2-1; cdr3_nt: TGTGCCAGCAGTGAACGCCCAGCGGGAATCGCGGTTGAGCAGTTCTTC; cdr3_aa: CASSERPAGIAVEQFF
d_call: -; v_call: TRBV6-5; clone_size: -; j_call: TRBJ2-7; cdr3_nt: TGTGCCAGCAGTTACCGAGGTCGGAGCTACGAGCAGTACTTC; cdr3_aa: CASSYRGRSYEQYF
d_call: TRBD2; v_call: TRBV5-1; clone_size: -; j_call: TRBJ2-3; cdr3_nt: TGCGCCAGCAGCCCCACCGGGACTAGCGGGAGTCGTAGCACAGATACGCAGTATTTT; cdr3_aa: CASSPTGTSGSRSTDTQYF
d_call: -; v_call: TRBV27; clone_size: -; j_call: TRBJ2-7; cdr3_nt: TGTGCCAGCAGTTTAGCTAGCGCGAACTTTTACGAGCAGTACTTC; cdr3_aa: CASSLASANFYEQYF
d_call: -; v_call: TRBV28; clone_size: -; j_call: TRBJ2-3; cdr3_nt: TGTGCCAGCAGTTTATCTAGTGACGCCACAGATACGCAGTATTTT; cdr3_aa: CASSLSSDATDTQYF
d_call: TRBD2; v_call: TRBV2; clone_size: -; j_call: TRBJ2-4; cdr3_nt: TGTGCCAGCCGGGGGGAGGTACAAGCCAAAAACATTCAGTACTTC; cdr3_aa: CASRGEVQAKNIQYF